Reported below is one T cell receptor beta chain. The protocol was immunoSEQ multiplex PCR, while the TCRdb copy is restricted to in-frame clones and leaves out a portion. This sample has approximately 230,000 clones, with around 84% found just once. The study drew participants aged roughly 18 to 95 years from roughly 25 US areas. This record comes from a study of blood T cell repertoires in COVID-19. The sequenced sample consisted of PBMCs or T cells enriched from blood (not recorded which). The sequence derives from a man in his late teens or twenties who had recovered from COVID-19.

CDR3 in DNA: TGTGCCATTTCGGACAGGGAAGGCTCTGGAAACACCATATATTTT. Protein sequence: CAISDREGSGNTIYF. The chain links TRBV10-3 to TRBJ1-3; 8 positions match TRBD1. Per the germline V gene, CDR1 is ENHRY and CDR2 is SYGVKD. The trim removed 9 bases at V and 0 bases at J, leaving 7 bases unmatched. The CDR3 has 15 amino acids.